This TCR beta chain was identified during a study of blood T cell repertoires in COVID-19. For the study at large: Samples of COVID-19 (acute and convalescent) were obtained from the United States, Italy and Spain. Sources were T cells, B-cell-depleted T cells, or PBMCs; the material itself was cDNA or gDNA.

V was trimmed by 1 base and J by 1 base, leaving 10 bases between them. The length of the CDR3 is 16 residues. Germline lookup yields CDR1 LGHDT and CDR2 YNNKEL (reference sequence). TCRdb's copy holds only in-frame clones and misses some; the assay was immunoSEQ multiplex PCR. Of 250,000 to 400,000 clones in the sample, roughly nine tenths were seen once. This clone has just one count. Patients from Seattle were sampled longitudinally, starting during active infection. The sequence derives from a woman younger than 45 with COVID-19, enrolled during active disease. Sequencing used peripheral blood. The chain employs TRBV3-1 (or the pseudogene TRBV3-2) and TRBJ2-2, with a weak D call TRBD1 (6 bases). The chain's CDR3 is CASSQVQGLNTGELFF. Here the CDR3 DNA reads TGTGCCAGCAGCCAAGTCCAGGGGTTGAACACCGGGGAGCTGTTTTTT.